This passage covers 14 T cell receptor beta chains from one sample sequenced in a study of cytomegalovirus exposure and HLA in healthy donors. It was with 60 Vbeta and 13 Jbeta primers that the PCR ran. The method was immunoSEQ multiplex PCR; TCRdb's version includes in-frame clones alone and lacks a portion of them. The sample has some 170,000 clones; approximately 9.5% are singletons. What was sequenced was PBMCs. All receptors derive from a woman aged 25 to 39 in good health and CMV-seropositive.

This clone was detected ten times or more. The rearrangement links TRBV4-2 to TRBJ2-7; D is perhaps TRBD2 (6 bases). The germline gives CDR1 LGHNA, CDR2 YNFKEQ. The CDR3 loop spans 16 amino acids. Deletions cut 0 bases from V and 6 bases from J, with 18 bases between. The CDR3 DNA is TGTGCCAGCAGCCAAGATCGAGAGCGGGTATGGAGCGAGCAGTACTTC. Encoded protein: CASSQDRERVWSEQYF.

The rearrangement uses TRBV27 and TRBJ2-1; D gene ambiguous. Germline CDR1 and CDR2: MNHEY and SMNVEV (reference sequence). Trimming left V 2 bases short and J 0 bases short, with 17 bases between. This CDR3 comprises 18 residues. CDR3 in amino acids: CASSLKSGATSSYNEQFF. For the CDR3, the DNA is TGTGCCAGCAGTTTAAAGTCTGGAGCGACCAGCTCCTACAATGAGCAGTTCTTC.

The V and J genes are TRBV5-1 and TRBJ2-1; tentative D call: TRBD2 (7 bases). The CDR3 has 17 amino acids. V dropped 4 bases and J dropped 6 bases, with 23 bases sitting between them. CDR1 SGHRS and CDR2 YFSETQ come from the germline V gene. Written as DNA, the CDR3 is TGCGCCAGCAGCCGCACCGTTGGAGGGAGGGGGGGCAATGAGCAGTTCTTC. Encoded protein: CASSRTVGGRGGNEQFF.

This clone occurred a few times. The chain couples TRBV4-2 to TRBJ2-5, with D perhaps matching TRBD2 (6 bases). This CDR3 is built from 12 residues. Germline V lookup: CDR1 LGHNA, CDR2 YNFKEQ. The V and J ends lost 5 bases and 8 bases respectively, with 12 bases between them. The CDR3 nucleotides are TGTGCCAGCAGCTTAGGGGAGGCAACCCAGTACTTC. It is translated as CASSLGEATQYF.

The chain recombines TRBV10-3 with TRBJ1-3; 8 bases fit TRBD1. The trim removed 6 bases at V and 0 bases at J, leaving 4 bases unmatched. The germline gives CDR1 ENHRY, CDR2 SYGVKD. The CDR3 has 15 residues. This CDR3 reads CAIRDRETSGNTIYF. Written as DNA, the CDR3 is TGTGCCATCAGGGACAGGGAAACCTCTGGAAACACCATATATTTT.

This chain joins TRBV5-6 and TRBJ2-1; the match to TRBD2 covers 10 bases. Germline V gene sequence: CDR1 SGHDT, CDR2 YYEEEE. Unmatched junction bases numbered 2, after V lost 4 bases and J lost 4 bases. The CDR3 covers 14 residues. CDR3 loop: CASSRTSGYNEQFF. CDR3 DNA: TGTGCCAGCAGCCGGACTAGCGGTTACAATGAGCAGTTCTTC.

This clone was observed a few times. The chain employs TRBV29-1 and TRBJ1-2, with 10 bases aligning to TRBD1. The CDR3 has 13 residues. The V segment lost 5 bases and the J segment 3 bases; nucleotides outside the gene matches: 3. Looked up from germline, CDR1 is SQVTM and CDR2 is ANQGSEA. The CDR3 reads CSVRQGAHYGYTF. CDR3 coding DNA: TGCAGCGTTAGACAGGGGGCTCACTATGGCTACACCTTC.

This chain connects TRBV6-6 to TRBJ1-1; perhaps TRBD1 as D (6 bases). Germline-derived CDR1 and CDR2 are MNHNY and SVGAGI (reference sequence). Trimming took off 0 bases at V and 4 bases at J, with 12 bases between the two ends. There are 15 residues in the CDR3. The CDR3 protein is CASSYSRTEGTEAFF. The CDR3 DNA is TGTGCCAGCAGTTACTCGCGGACAGAGGGCACTGAAGCTTTCTTT.

This clone was detected a few times. The gene calls are TRBV7-9 and TRBJ1-2; 7 nucleotides line up with TRBD1. Germline CDR1 and CDR2: SEHNR and FQNEAQ (reference sequence). This CDR3 is 14 amino acids long. J lost 4 bases, V lost 8 bases, and 10 bases had no gene match. In DNA, the CDR3 is TGTGCCAGCGGTCGGGAACAGGGGAGCTATGGCTACACCTTC. Its protein product is CASGREQGSYGYTF.

This clone turned up a few times. The chain has TRBV5-1 and TRBJ2-5, with TRBD1 matching over 9 bases. This CDR3 has 16 amino acids. V dropped 6 bases and J dropped 1; count of bases not matched to a gene: 10. CDR1 and CDR2 from the germline V gene are SGHRS and YFSETQ. The CDR3 is CASKSPGQGLQETQYF. In DNA form, the CDR3 reads TGCGCCAGCAAATCTCCGGGACAGGGTCTCCAAGAGACCCAGTACTTC.

The chain has TRBV10-2 and TRBJ2-3, with D tentatively TRBD2 (6 bases). This CDR3 has 14 residues. V lost 6 bases, J lost 2 bases, and 12 bases lay in between. From germline, CDR1 is WSHSY and CDR2 SAAADI. The CDR3 DNA reads as TGCGCCAGCAGACTCCGGGACTTCACAGATACGCAGTATTTT. It encodes CASRLRDFTDTQYF.

This chain joins TRBV7-9 and TRBJ2-6; 8 nucleotides match TRBD1. V was pared by 1 base and J by 4 bases, with 3 bases of the junction left unmatched. Germline V CDR1 and CDR2: SEHNR, FQNEAQ (reference sequence). The CDR3 has 16 amino acids. The CDR3 region has the DNA TGTGCCAGCAGCTTAGAGCACAGGGGGGGGGCCAACGTCCTGACTTTC. Translated: CASSLEHRGGANVLTF.

This clone was recorded a few times. The V and J genes are TRBV7-9 and TRBJ2-1; 11 bases line up with TRBD2. This CDR3 comprises 16 residues. V gave up 5 bases and J gave up 3 bases; unmatched junction bases: 6. CDR1 SEHNR and CDR2 FQNEAQ come from the germline V gene (reference sequence). CDR3 bases: TGTGCCAGCAGCACAGGGACTAGCGGATTCTACAATGAGCAGTTCTTC. Amino acids: CASSTGTSGFYNEQFF.

V is TRBV30 and J is TRBJ2-3; 9 bases map to TRBD2. The V and J ends lost 0 bases and 5 bases, in that order; junction bases with no gene match: 6. This CDR3 spans 15 amino acids. The germline V gene has CDR1 GTSNPN and CDR2 SVGIG (reference sequence). CDR3 sequence (DNA): TGTGCCTGGAGTGTGGCGGGAGGGGGCATAGATACGCAGTATTTT. Its protein product is CAWSVAGGGIDTQYF.